This record covers a single T cell receptor beta chain. Its specific antigen is unknown. Nothing much larger sits one base from this clone, and base qualities are not available. The sample is drawn from a study of T cells and copy number aberrations in small-cell lung cancer (dated by TCRdb to the early 2020s). Regarding the research as a whole: TCR repertoire sequencing was paired with whole-exome sequencing of the same tumor regions to relate T cell metrics to mutations and copy number aberrations. Tumor TCR data were available for more than 16 patients, and 13 to 15 patients had TCR data from both tumor and normal tissue.

The donors were limited-stage small-cell lung cancer patients who had surgical resection in Hangzhou, China, between the late 2000s and the early 2020s. All donors had upfront surgery without preoperative chemotherapy or radiotherapy, and none received immunotherapy before or after surgery. All 20 or so patients in the sequenced cohort were identified as smokers or heavy second-hand smokers. Adjacent normal lung tissue was taken at least 2 cm away from the tumor margin, and two pathologists confirmed morphologically that the tissue was free of malignant cells. To characterize heterogeneity of the T cell repertoire, the study applied multi-region TCR-beta sequencing to resected limited-stage small-cell lung cancers and to tumor-adjacent lung tissue. The AllPrep DNA/RNA FFPE Kit (Qiagen) was used to extract genomic DNA from the FFPE tissue. TCR-beta CDR3 regions were amplified from genomic DNA with the immunoSEQ hsTCRB Kit using multiplexed V- and J-gene primers. Unique DNA barcodes were added in a second PCR, and samples were pooled together with a negative and a positive control. Pooled TCR-beta libraries were sequenced on an Illumina MiSeq with a 150-cycle paired-end protocol. The study's own analysis went as follows. Adaptive Biotechnologies processed the raw sequencing data and produced a report containing normalized, annotated TCR-beta repertoires. T-cell density was calculated by normalizing TCR-beta templates to usable DNA, with usable DNA estimated through amplification of housekeeping genes. Clonality was defined as 1 minus Pielou's evenness, while richness was a count of unique rearrangements. TCRdb stores this immuneACCESS table with in-frame sequences only. Part of the clones is absent; in the studies checked, under half of the shortfall reflects unresolved V genes, and no reason is known for the rest. V and J calls plus clone size are reproduced from that table; the DNA served to infer D and trimming. The sample table shows over 6,500 clones, and approximately 85% are seen once. The top ten clones comprise around 4.5% of the sample.

What the authors observed across the whole study: The study was limited by a small sample size because surgical resection is uncommon in small-cell lung cancer, and the findings require validation. All specimens were formalin-fixed paraffin-embedded tissue, which is known to introduce sequencing artifacts. Lower T-cell density, richness and clonality were observed in tumors than in adjacent lung tissue, although the difference in density was not significant.

The origin of this receptor is a woman between 50 and 59 years old with small cell lung cancer. Sequencing used normal tissue next to the tumor.

The CDR3 region: CASSPSADAYEQYF. The DNA sequence is as follows: TGTGCCAGCTCACCATCGGCGGACGCATACGAGCAGTACTTC. The chain couples TRBV18 to TRBJ2-7; no D gene can be assigned with confidence. V is shortened by 2 bases, J by 4 bases, and the region joining them spans 12 bases. Spanning cysteine to phenylalanine, the CDR3 consists of 14 amino acids. Here the CDR3 DNA is all that survives: 42 bases in frame from base 1. CDR1 and CDR2 (KGHSH, LQKENI) derive from the germline V gene.